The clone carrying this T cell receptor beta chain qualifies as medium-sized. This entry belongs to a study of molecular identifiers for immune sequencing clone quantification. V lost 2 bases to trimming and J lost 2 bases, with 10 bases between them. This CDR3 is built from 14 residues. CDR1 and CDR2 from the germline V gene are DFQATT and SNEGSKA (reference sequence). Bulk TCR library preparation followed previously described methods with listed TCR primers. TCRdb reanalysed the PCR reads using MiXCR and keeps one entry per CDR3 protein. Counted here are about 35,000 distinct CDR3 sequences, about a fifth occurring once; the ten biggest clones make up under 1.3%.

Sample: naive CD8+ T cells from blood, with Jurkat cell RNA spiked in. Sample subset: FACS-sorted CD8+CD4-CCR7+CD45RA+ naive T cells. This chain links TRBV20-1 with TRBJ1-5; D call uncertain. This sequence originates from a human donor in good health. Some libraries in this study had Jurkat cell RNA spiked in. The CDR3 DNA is TGCAGTGCTAGATACGGGTTGGGCAATCAGCCCCAGCATTTT. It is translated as CSARYGLGNQPQHF.